These 4 T cell receptor beta chains were all obtained from the same sample, sequenced in a study of shared T cell receptors in the human thymus. Clones were read by immunoSEQ multiplex PCR, and TCRdb kept only the in-frame ones, dropping some. The sample yields roughly 550,000 clones, roughly 74% seen once. This same sample was also part of a study on human thymus T cells.

Input material: thymocytes. Source of these receptors: a boy under two years old with a congenital heart defect.

The gene calls are TRBV10-2 and TRBJ1-2; D might be TRBD1 (6 bases). The CDR3 has 14 amino acids. Germline CDR1 and CDR2: WSHSY and SAAADI. Trimming removed 7 bases from V and 0 bases from J, with 12 bases in between. The chain's CDR3 is CASIDRLANYGYTF. The CDR3 bases are TGCGCCAGCATCGACAGGTTAGCTAACTATGGCTACACCTTC.

This rearrangement joins TRBV30 to TRBJ2-2; no clear D gene. The CDR3 has 13 amino acids. CDR1 and CDR2 (germline): GTSNPN, SVGIG (reference sequence). The V end was cut by 0 bases, the J end by 5 bases, with 7 bases between. The CDR3 is CAWSVVVTGELFF. CDR3 DNA sequence: TGTGCCTGGAGTGTCGTAGTTACCGGGGAGCTGTTTTTT.

This chain uses TRBV6-1 with TRBJ2-1; TRBD1 aligns across 7 bases. The CDR3 loop spans 14 amino acids. J was trimmed by 4 bases and V by 6 bases; bases with no gene match: 6. Looked up from germline, CDR1 is MNHNS and CDR2 is SASEGT. The CDR3: CASRLGTAYNEQFF. The CDR3, as DNA: TGTGCCAGCAGACTAGGGACAGCTTACAATGAGCAGTTCTTC.

The chain has TRBV5-1 and TRBJ1-3; the D gene is possibly TRBD1 (6 bases). Germline assignment: CDR1 SGHRS and CDR2 YFSETQ. The CDR3 sequence is 15 residues long. V lost 2 bases, J lost 2 bases, and 11 bases lay in between. CDR3 protein: CASSLDRRPGNTIYF. The DNA for the CDR3 is TGCGCCAGCAGCTTAGACAGGCGCCCTGGAAACACCATATATTTT.